This passage covers 16 T cell receptor beta chains from one sample sequenced in a study of chemoradiotherapy in HPV16-positive cancers. Sequencing was performed with immunoSEQ multiplex PCR; in TCRdb, only in-frame clones are kept and a portion is missing. The data hold about 8,600 clones, with approximately 88% observed a single time. Sequenced material: blood, taken from a patient who underwent chemoradiotherapy. The receptors originated from a human donor with HPV-associated anogenital cancer.

The chain uses TRBV18 and TRBJ1-2, with 7 bases aligning to TRBD1. CDR1 KGHSH and CDR2 LQKENI come from the germline V gene. CDR3 size: 15 residues. V was pared by 3 bases and J by 1 base, with 5 bases of the junction left unmatched. The CDR3 region has the DNA TGTGCCAGCTCACCGACAGGGTCCGATAACTATGGCTACACCTTC. Its protein is CASSPTGSDNYGYTF.

The chain has TRBV19 and TRBJ1-5; 10 positions match TRBD1. The junction had 8 bases not matched to a gene; V was cut back by 6 bases and J by 9 bases. This CDR3 has 14 residues. Germline CDR1 and CDR2: LNHDA and SQIVND (reference sequence). CDR3 bases: TGTGCCAGTAGGAGCGGGACAGGGGCCCGGCCCCAGCATTTT. Its translation is CASRSGTGARPQHF.

This clone was seen more than once but under ten times. CDR3 nucleotides: TGTGCCAGCAGGGAGGGAACTGCGGATGGCTACACCTTC. This codes for CASREGTADGYTF. The chain has TRBV2 and TRBJ1-2; no reliable D call. Germline-derived CDR1 and CDR2 are SNHLY and FYNNEI. The V gene lost 6 bases and the J gene lost 6 bases, with 14 bases spanning the gap. The CDR3 totals 13 residues.

The CDR3 coding sequence is TGTGCCAGCAGCGTAGGTGACACAACAACTAATGAAAAACTGTTTTTT. The encoded protein is CASSVGDTTTNEKLFF. The chain uses TRBV9 and TRBJ1-4; D gene ambiguous. Germline loops: CDR1 SGDLS, CDR2 YYNGEE. The ends were cut back, 0 bases at V and 0 bases at J, with 9 bases in the middle. The CDR3 has 16 residues. Using reference TRBV9 and TRBJ1-4 for the parts outside the CDR3, the full variable domain is DSGVTQTPKHLITATGQRVTLRCSPRSGDLSVYWYQQSLDQGLQFLIQYYNGEERAKGNILERFSAQQFPDLHSELNLSSLELGDSALYFCASSVGDTTTNEKLFFGSGTQLSVL.

The chain links TRBV5-1 to TRBJ1-1; weak D call: TRBD1 (6 bases). The germline CDR1 and CDR2 sequences are SGHRS and YFSETQ. Deletions cut 7 bases from V and 4 bases from J, with 29 bases between. The CDR3 runs to 18 residues. CDR3 in amino acids: CASHSSGRQGRVSTEAFF. CDR3 DNA: TGCGCCAGCCACAGCAGCGGCAGGCAGGGGAGGGTGAGCACTGAAGCTTTCTTT.

J is TRBJ2-5 and V is TRBV28, with 8 nucleotides matching TRBD2. The CDR3 loop spans 14 amino acids. Trimming at V came to 4 bases and at J to 0 bases, leaving 1 base not matched to a gene. CDR1 and CDR2 (germline): MDHEN, SYDVKM. The CDR3 DNA is TGTGCCAGCAGTTCTAGCGGGTACCAAGAGACCCAGTACTTC. Protein product: CASSSSGYQETQYF.

The V and J genes are TRBV5-1 and TRBJ1-1; TRBD1 matches 9 bases. Trimming took 2 bases from V and 11 from J; bases not matched to a gene: 7. This CDR3 spans 13 amino acids. Germline V gene lookup returns CDR1 SGHRS and CDR2 YFSETQ. CDR3 in amino acids: CASSFGGQGEAFF. In nucleotides, the CDR3 is TGCGCCAGCAGCTTTGGGGGACAGGGTGAGGCTTTCTTT.

The V gene is TRBV25-1, the J gene TRBJ1-2, with D perhaps TRBD1 (6 bases). V was pared by 0 bases and J by 6 bases, with 23 bases between. The CDR3 extends over 18 amino acids. Germline assignment: CDR1 MGHDK and CDR2 SYGVNS. CDR3 sequence (DNA): TGTGCCAGCAGTGAATATTTTTGGCAGGGGCCCCCAAAGGATGGCTACACCTTC. Amino acids: CASSEYFWQGPPKDGYTF.

This clone came up a few times. This chain connects TRBV19 to TRBJ2-3, with a possible D match to TRBD1 (6 bases). CDR1 and CDR2 from the germline V gene are LNHDA and SQIVND (reference sequence). Trimming removed 1 base at V and 1 base at J, with 12 bases between. There are 16 residues in the CDR3. CDR3: CASSIAAAGGTDTQYF. In DNA, the CDR3 is TGTGCCAGTAGTATAGCGGCCGCAGGGGGCACAGATACGCAGTATTTT.

J is TRBJ2-1 and V is TRBV30, with a tentative D call TRBD2 (6 bases). Trimming cost V 5 bases and J 5 bases, with 13 bases left between them. Germline assignment: CDR1 GTSNPN and CDR2 SVGIG (reference sequence). The CDR3 is made up of 13 amino acids. CDR3 loop: CAWSHSGNNEQFF. The CDR3 DNA reads TGTGCCTGGTCTCATAGCGGAAACAATGAGCAGTTCTTC.

The rearrangement links TRBV6-1 to TRBJ2-7, with TRBD2 identical over 8 bases. CDR3 length equals 15 residues. The germline CDR1 and CDR2 sequences are MNHNS and SASEGT. The trim removed 1 base at V and 5 bases at J, leaving 7 bases unmatched. The CDR3 here is CASSEGGGRIHEQYF. The CDR3 DNA sequence: TGTGCCAGCAGTGAAGGGGGCGGGAGGATCCACGAGCAGTACTTC.

The J gene is TRBJ1-5, the V gene TRBV28; 7 bases align to TRBD1. Germline V gene lookup returns CDR1 MDHEN and CDR2 SYDVKM. This CDR3 is 19 amino acids long. Trimming at V came to 6 bases and at J to 2 bases, leaving 19 bases not matched to a gene. CDR3: CASSQRDSRFYGGNQPQHF. The CDR3 DNA sequence: TGTGCCAGCAGCCAACGGGACAGCAGGTTTTATGGGGGCAATCAGCCCCAGCATTTT.

The V call is TRBV2, the J call TRBJ1-2; 8 nucleotides line up with TRBD1. The CDR3 extends over 13 amino acids. CDR1 is SNHLY and CDR2 is FYNNEI in the germline V gene. The V segment lost 3 bases and the J segment 4 bases; nucleotides outside the gene matches: 1. The CDR3 protein is CASSDRGPYGYTF. The CDR3 bases are TGTGCCAGCAGTGACAGGGGGCCCTATGGCTACACCTTC.

The J gene is TRBJ2-6, the V gene TRBV4-2; D might be TRBD2 (6 bases). The CDR3 spans 16 residues. Germline V gene lookup returns CDR1 LGHNA and CDR2 YNFKEQ. Trimming removed 0 bases at V and 4 bases at J, with 10 bases between. The CDR3 DNA reads TGTGCCAGCAGCCAAGATTCGGGGGTCGGGGCCAACGTCCTGACTTTC. Translation gives CASSQDSGVGANVLTF.

The chain combines TRBV30 with TRBJ1-1; D is perhaps TRBD1 (5 bases). The CDR3 totals 11 residues. V was cut by 5 bases and J by 1 base, with 5 bases left in between. Germline V gene data show CDR1 as GTSNPN and CDR2 as SVGIG (reference sequence). DNA for the CDR3: TGTGCCTGGGGGGGGAACACTGAAGCTTTCTTT. Translating it yields CAWGGNTEAFF.

The rearrangement links TRBV18 to TRBJ1-1; tentative D call: TRBD1 (5 bases). The CDR3 spans 16 residues. CDR1 and CDR2 (germline): KGHSH, LQKENI. The V and J ends lost 4 bases and 3 bases respectively, with 18 bases between them. As DNA, the CDR3 is TGTGCCAGCTCACTCCGGGACCTCGGTAGGGACACTGAAGCTTTCTTT. Its translation is CASSLRDLGRDTEAFF.